Listed below are T cell receptor beta chains from one sample, sequenced in a study of blood T cell repertoires in COVID-19. Measured with immunoSEQ multiplex PCR; TCRdb has only the in-frame clones, and not every one. This table holds fewer than 150,000 clones, around 81% found once. The specimen sequenced was peripheral blood. These TCRs come from a human donor in a cohort sampled during active COVID-19. CDR3s leave out the opening cysteine and the closing phenylalanine or tryptophan. Size tells how often a clone was seen (once, few, many) or the class of an expanded clone, and some rows leave it out.

j_gene	v_gene	abundance	CDR3aa
TRBJ1-2	TRBV15	NA	ATSGRAGNANYGYT
TRBJ1-1	TRBV29-1	NA	SVKQGPPEAF
TRBJ1-3	TRBV12-3/TRBV12-4	NA	ASSESSGNTIY
TRBJ1-3	TRBV6-5	NA	ASRGTGRGNTIY
TRBJ2-7	TRBV21-1	NA	ASSKASRGTVMHEQY
TRBJ1-5	TRBV28	NA	ASSLIEEDQPQH
TRBJ2-1	TRBV7-6	few	ASSLRTSEGDEQF
TRBJ2-3	TRBV7-8	NA	ASSTTKGTDTQY
TRBJ2-5	TRBV7-2	NA	ASSLGTGIGVGETQY
TRBJ2-5	TRBV5-5	NA	ASSSLGLAQETQY
TRBJ1-2	TRBV5-8	NA	ASSLEGVYGYT
TRBJ2-5	TRBV3-1/TRBV3-2	NA	ASSQTSGGETQY
TRBJ2-1	TRBV2	few	ASSVGLSVNEQF
TRBJ2-5	TRBV29-1	NA	SVEAGGYSETQY
TRBJ2-7	TRBV28	NA	ASLPGTGAHYEQY
TRBJ1-1	TRBV11-3	NA	ASSLGATGNTEAF
TRBJ2-3	TRBV5-6	NA	ASSLVSSGGADTQY
TRBJ1-5	TRBV2	NA	ASSSGQGLGNQPQH
TRBJ2-7	TRBV5-1	NA	ASSMAGGAYEQY
TRBJ1-4	TRBV4-1	NA	ASIPTGGSGEKLF
TRBJ2-1	TRBV5-1	once	ASSRPGLPYNEQF
TRBJ2-7	TRBV5-5	NA	ASSLRLAGVNYEQY
TRBJ1-1	TRBV5-4	NA	ASSSFRQGGNTEAF
TRBJ2-5	TRBV7-7	NA	ASSLAFSGGEETQY
TRBJ1-1	TRBV6-5	few	ASRHLLGSASEAF
TRBJ2-7	TRBV28	once	ASSLYPTSGEQY
TRBJ2-5	TRBV7-2	NA	ASRGGGAQTQY
TRBJ1-2	TRBV19	NA	ASSDTGSSYGYT
TRBJ1-4	TRBV5-1	NA	ASSREGTNEKLF
TRBJ1-3	TRBV11-2	NA	ASSLLYRASGNTIY
TRBJ1-2	TRBV24-1	NA	ATTHEKGRTANYGYT
TRBJ1-3	TRBV19	NA	ASTPVGTGDATNSGNTIY
TRBJ2-5	TRBV4-1	NA	ASSQAGTGIQETQY
TRBJ2-1	TRBV30	NA	AWAGMGGVSSYNEQF
TRBJ1-6	TRBV7-6	NA	ASSLDQGTYSRSYNSPLH
TRBJ2-5	TRBV14	NA	ASSSPPPGLAGGLETQY
TRBJ2-5	TRBV10-3	NA	ATQQGWQETQY
TRBJ1-6	TRBV5-4	NA	ASSPLSDSSPLH
TRBJ2-5	TRBV3-1/TRBV3-2	NA	ASSPPGGWQETQY
TRBJ2-3	TRBV2	NA	ASSPASGGVTDTQY
TRBJ2-3	TRBV6-1	NA	ASSEGLSTDTQY
TRBJ1-6	TRBV7-8	NA	ASSTQGGSYNSPLH
TRBJ2-7	TRBV6-5	NA	ASRRYRSSSYEQY
TRBJ1-1	TRBV9	NA	ASSKGQGRYTEAF
TRBJ2-1	TRBV18	NA	ASSRAGTGGINEQF
TRBJ1-2	TRBV3-1/TRBV3-2	NA	ASSQRQGDTQGYT
TRBJ1-6	TRBV28	NA	ASSFWDRVNSPLH
TRBJ1-1	TRBV6-2/TRBV6-3	NA	ASSSWTEDSEAF